The TCR beta chain under discussion was sequenced for a study of response to subunit inactivated influenza vaccine. TCRdb called the RT-PCR reads again in MiXCR, with one record for every CDR3 protein. Among fewer than 600,000 distinct CDR3 sequences, around 7.7% were seen once, and the ten largest hold around 13%. This clonotype was observed many times. What it binds is not known. This CDR3 comprises 15 residues. Germline V CDR1 and CDR2: MNHEY, SVGEGT. Trimming cost V 5 bases and J 5 bases; bases outside gene matches: 4. Study results and limitations: Every seasonal influenza vaccination brings in few new T cells, the authors suggested.

The sequencing used PBMCs from blood, collected around 25 months after vaccination. This receptor was obtained from a man aged 45-69 years who received an inactivated influenza vaccine. V is TRBV6-2 or TRBV6-3 and J is TRBJ2-5; TRBD2 matches at 14 bases. The CDR3 spells CASSRLAGGYETQYF. The CDR3 nucleotides read TGTGCCAGCAGTCGACTAGCGGGGGGGTATGAGACCCAGTACTTC.